This T cell receptor beta chain originates from a study of shared clonotypes between healthy human individuals. Study-wide points: A reduction in generation probabilities was seen for non-shared clonotypes relative to those shared by all four donors. The authors expected sequencing depth to affect clonotype sharing among donors. Naive CD4 clonotypes were shared across a handful of donors at roughly 5.3%.

At the deep level, the assay was run. Clones were read by immunoSEQ multiplex PCR, and TCRdb kept only the in-frame ones, dropping some. This sample has approximately 2.5 million clones; about 92% occur once, and the top ten carry 0.11% to 0.15%. Germline-derived CDR1 and CDR2 are SGHDT and YYEEEE. The CDR3 length is 17 residues. Trimming shortened V by 3 bases and J by 6 bases, and 22 bases separated the two germline ends. Concerning this clone: Its antigen is not known.

The origin of this receptor is a man aged 18 to 30 in good health. Sequenced material: naive CD4+ T cells sorted from blood. Documented subset: CD45RA+ positively selected. The chain links TRBV5-6 to TRBJ2-1; possible D gene TRBD1, 7 bases. CDR3 protein: CASSSVRGRREVNEQFF. The CDR3 coding sequence is TGTGCCAGCAGCTCGGTGAGGGGGCGCAGGGAGGTCAATGAGCAGTTCTTC.